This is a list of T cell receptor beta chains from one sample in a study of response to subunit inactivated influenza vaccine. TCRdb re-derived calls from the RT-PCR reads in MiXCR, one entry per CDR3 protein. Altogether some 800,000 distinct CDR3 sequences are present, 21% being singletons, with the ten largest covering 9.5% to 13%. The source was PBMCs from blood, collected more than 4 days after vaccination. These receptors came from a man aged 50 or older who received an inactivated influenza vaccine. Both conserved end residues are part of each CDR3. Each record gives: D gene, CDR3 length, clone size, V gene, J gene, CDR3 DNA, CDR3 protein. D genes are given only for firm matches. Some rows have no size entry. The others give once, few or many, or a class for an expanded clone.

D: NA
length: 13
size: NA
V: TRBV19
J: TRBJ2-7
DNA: TGTGCCAGTAGTGTCTTCGGGCGCTACGAGCAGTACTTC
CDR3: CASSVFGRYEQYF

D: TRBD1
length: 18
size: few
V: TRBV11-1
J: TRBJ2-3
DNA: TGTGCCAGCAGCTTAGTCCCCGCGACAGGGGGATATGGAGATACGCAGTATTTT
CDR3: CASSLVPATGGYGDTQYF

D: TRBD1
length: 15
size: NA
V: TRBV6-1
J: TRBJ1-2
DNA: TGTGCCAGCAGATCCGGACAGGGAGTTAACTATGGCTACACCTTC
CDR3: CASRSGQGVNYGYTF

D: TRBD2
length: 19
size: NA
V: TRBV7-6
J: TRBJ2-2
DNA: TGTGCCAGCAGCTTAGCGCTGGTGACTAGCGGGATGCGTGCCGGGGAGCTGTTTTTT
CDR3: CASSLALVTSGMRAGELFF

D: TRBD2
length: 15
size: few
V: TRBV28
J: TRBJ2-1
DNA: TGTGCCAGCAGTCCCCCGTCCAGCGGGATCAATGAGCAGTTCTTC
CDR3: CASSPPSSGINEQFF

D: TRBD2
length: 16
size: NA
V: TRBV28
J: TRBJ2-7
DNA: TGTGCCAGCAGTCAACTAGCGGGGGGGGACTACTACGAGCAGTACTTC
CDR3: CASSQLAGGDYYEQYF

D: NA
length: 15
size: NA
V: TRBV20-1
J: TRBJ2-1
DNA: TGCAGTGCTAAAGACAGGCTGAAGCATTACAATGAGCAGTTCTTC
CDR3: CSAKDRLKHYNEQFF

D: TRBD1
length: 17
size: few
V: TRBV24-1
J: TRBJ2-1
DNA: TGTGCCACCAGTGATACTGGACAGGGTAACTTCAACAATGAGCAGTTCTTC
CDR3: CATSDTGQGNFNNEQFF

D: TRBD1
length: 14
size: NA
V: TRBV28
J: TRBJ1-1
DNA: TGTGCCAGCAGACCAGGGGGCGCGGGAACTGAAGTTTTCTTT
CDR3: CASRPGGAGTEVFF

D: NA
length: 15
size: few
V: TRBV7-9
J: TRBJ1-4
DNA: TGTGCCAGCAGCTTAACGGGAGACTCACATGAAAAACTGTTTTTT
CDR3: CASSLTGDSHEKLFF

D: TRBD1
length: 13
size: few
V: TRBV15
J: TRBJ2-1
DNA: TGTGCCACCTCAGGGACAGCGGACAATGAGCAGTTCTTC
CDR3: CATSGTADNEQFF

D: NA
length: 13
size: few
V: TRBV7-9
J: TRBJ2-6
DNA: TGTGCCAACGGGGGCTCTGGGGCCAACGTCCTGACTTTC
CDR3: CANGGSGANVLTF

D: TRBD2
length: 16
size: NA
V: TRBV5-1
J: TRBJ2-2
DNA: TGCGCCAGCAGCTTGCCCGGGGGGGAAATCACCGGGGAGCTGTTTTTT
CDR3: CASSLPGGEITGELFF

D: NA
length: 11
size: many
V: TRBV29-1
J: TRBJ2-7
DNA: TGCAGCGTTGTGGGGAACTACGAGCAGTACTTC
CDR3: CSVVGNYEQYF

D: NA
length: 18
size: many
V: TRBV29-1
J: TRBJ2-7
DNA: TGCAGCGTTGAAGTGGGCCAGGTGGTCAGTACGAACTCCTACGAGCAGTACTTC
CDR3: CSVEVGQVVSTNSYEQYF

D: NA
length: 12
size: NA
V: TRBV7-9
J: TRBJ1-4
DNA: TGTGCCAGCAGCCTCGGGAAGGAAAAACTGTTTTTT
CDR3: CASSLGKEKLFF

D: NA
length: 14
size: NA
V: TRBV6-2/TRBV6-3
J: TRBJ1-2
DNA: TGTGCCTCCTCCCCAGGGGCGCGGGGCTATGGCTACACCTTC
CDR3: CASSPGARGYGYTF

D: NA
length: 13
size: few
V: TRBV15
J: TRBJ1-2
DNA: TGTGCCACCAGCGCACTAAGAGGATATGGCTACACCTTC
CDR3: CATSALRGYGYTF

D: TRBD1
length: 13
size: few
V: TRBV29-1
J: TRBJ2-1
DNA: TGCAGCGTCACAGGGACAGGGCCCAATGAGCAGTTCTTC
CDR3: CSVTGTGPNEQFF

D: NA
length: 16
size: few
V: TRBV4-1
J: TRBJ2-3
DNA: TGCGCCAGCAGCCAAGACAATAGGGTTATCACAGATACGCAGTATTTT
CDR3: CASSQDNRVITDTQYF

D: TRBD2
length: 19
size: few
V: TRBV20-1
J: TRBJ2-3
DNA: TGCAGTGCTAGACAATCTCTAGCGGGAGGGCGTGGTCTCACAGATACGCAGTATTTT
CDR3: CSARQSLAGGRGLTDTQYF

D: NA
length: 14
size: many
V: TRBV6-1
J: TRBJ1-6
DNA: TGTGCCAGCAGGGCGACCCGGAGGAATTCACCCCTCCACTTT
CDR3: CASRATRRNSPLHF

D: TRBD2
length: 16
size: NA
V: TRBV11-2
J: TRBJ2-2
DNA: TGTGCCAGCAGCTTGAGGCTAGCGGAGAACACCGGGGAGCTGTTTTTT
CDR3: CASSLRLAENTGELFF

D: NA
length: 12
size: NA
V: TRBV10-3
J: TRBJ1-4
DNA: TGTGCCATCTCCGGACAACAGGAAAAACTGTTTTTT
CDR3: CAISGQQEKLFF

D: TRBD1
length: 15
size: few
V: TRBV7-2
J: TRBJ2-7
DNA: TGTGCCAGCAGCCCTAGGACAGGGGGTTTCTACGAGCAGTACTTC
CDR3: CASSPRTGGFYEQYF

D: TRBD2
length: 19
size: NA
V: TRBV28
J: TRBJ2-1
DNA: TGTGCCAGCAGTTCCCCGCGGGCGGGGGGTCACAGTAGATGGAATGAGCAGTTCTTC
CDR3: CASSSPRAGGHSRWNEQFF

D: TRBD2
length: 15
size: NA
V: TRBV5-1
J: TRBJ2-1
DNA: TGCGCCAGCAGCTTGGACGGGACTAGCTACAATGAGCAGTTCTTC
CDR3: CASSLDGTSYNEQFF

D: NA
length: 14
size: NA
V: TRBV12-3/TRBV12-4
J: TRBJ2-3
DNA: TGTGCCAGCAGGCCCGACTTAAACACAGATACGCAGTATTTT
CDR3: CASRPDLNTDTQYF

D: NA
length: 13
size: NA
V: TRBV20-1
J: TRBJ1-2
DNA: TGCAGTGCCCTAATGGGGGACTCCCCTGCGTACACCTTC
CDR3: CSALMGDSPAYTF

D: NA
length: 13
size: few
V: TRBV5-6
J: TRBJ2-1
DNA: TGTGCCAGCAGTTCCGACATCTACAATGAGCAGTTCTTC
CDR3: CASSSDIYNEQFF

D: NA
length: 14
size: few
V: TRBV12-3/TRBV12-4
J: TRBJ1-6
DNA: TGTGCCAGCAGTAGCTACGCGGGCAGCTCACCCCTCCACTTT
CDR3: CASSSYAGSSPLHF

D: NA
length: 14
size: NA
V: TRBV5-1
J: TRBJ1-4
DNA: TGCGCCAGCAGCTTTACGGCAGGGGATGAAAAACTGTTTTTT
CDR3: CASSFTAGDEKLFF

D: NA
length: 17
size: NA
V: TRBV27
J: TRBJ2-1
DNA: TGTGCCAGCAGTTTAGGCCCCGGGACTTACCCCTACAATGAGCAGTTCTTC
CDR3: CASSLGPGTYPYNEQFF

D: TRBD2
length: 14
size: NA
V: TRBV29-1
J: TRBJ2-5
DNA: TGCAGCGCCCGGCGTTCGGCGGGAGAGGAGACCCAGTACTTC
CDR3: CSARRSAGEETQYF

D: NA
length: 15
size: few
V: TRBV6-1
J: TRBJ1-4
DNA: TGTGCCAGCAGACCTCTTGACAGCTATAATGAAAAACTGTTTTTT
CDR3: CASRPLDSYNEKLFF

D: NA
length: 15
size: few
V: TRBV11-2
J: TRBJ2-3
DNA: TGTGCCAGCAGCTTAGACCTAGCGAGCACAGATACGCAGTATTTT
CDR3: CASSLDLASTDTQYF

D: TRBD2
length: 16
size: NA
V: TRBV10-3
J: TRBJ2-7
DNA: TGTGCCATCAGTGAGAGAGCTCCAGCGGGAGGAGACGAGCAGTACTTC
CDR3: CAISERAPAGGDEQYF

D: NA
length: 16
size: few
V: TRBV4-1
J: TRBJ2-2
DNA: TGCGCCAGCAGCCAAGATCGTCCGGGTTTAGACGGGGAGCTGTTTTTT
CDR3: CASSQDRPGLDGELFF

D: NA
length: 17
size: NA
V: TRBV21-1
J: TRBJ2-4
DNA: TGTGCCAGCAGCAAGGTATTTAGTCGACTAGCCAAAAACATTCAGTACTTC
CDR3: CASSKVFSRLAKNIQYF

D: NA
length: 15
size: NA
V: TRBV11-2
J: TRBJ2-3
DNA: TGTGCCAGCAGCTTAGGAGGGTATGATACAGATACGCAGTATTTT
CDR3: CASSLGGYDTDTQYF

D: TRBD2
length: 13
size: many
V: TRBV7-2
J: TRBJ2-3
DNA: TGTGCCACAGGGACTAGCGGGACAGATACGCAGTATTTT
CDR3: CATGTSGTDTQYF

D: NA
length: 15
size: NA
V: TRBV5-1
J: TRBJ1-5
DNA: TGCGCCAGCAGCTCTGAACCGGGCGCAAATCAGCCCCAGCATTTT
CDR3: CASSSEPGANQPQHF

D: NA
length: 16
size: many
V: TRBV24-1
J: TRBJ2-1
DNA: TGTGCCACCAGTGATCCCAGGGGGGGAACCTACAATGAGCAGTTCTTC
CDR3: CATSDPRGGTYNEQFF

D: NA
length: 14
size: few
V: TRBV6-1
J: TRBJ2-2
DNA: TGTGCCAGCAGGGTATACTACGACACCGGGGAGCTGTTTTTT
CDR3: CASRVYYDTGELFF

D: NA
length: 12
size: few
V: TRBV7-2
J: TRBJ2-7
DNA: TGTGCCAGCAGCGCCGGAACCTACGAGCAGTACTTC
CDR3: CASSAGTYEQYF

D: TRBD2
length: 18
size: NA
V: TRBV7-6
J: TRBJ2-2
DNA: TGTGCCAGCAGCCAACGTAGGACTAGCGGGAGGAACACCGGGGAGCTGTTTTTT
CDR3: CASSQRRTSGRNTGELFF

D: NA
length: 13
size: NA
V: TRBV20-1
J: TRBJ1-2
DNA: TGCAGTGGTAGGAAAGGGAGTGGCTATGGCTACACCTTC
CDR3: CSGRKGSGYGYTF

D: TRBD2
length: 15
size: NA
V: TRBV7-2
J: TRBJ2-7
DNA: TGTGCCAGCAGCATCGCAGGGACTACAGTCTACGAGCAGTACTTC
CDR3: CASSIAGTTVYEQYF

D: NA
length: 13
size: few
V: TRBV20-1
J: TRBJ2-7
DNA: TGCAGTGCCAGTGGGGCCCTCCTTCCAGAGCAGTACTTC
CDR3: CSASGALLPEQYF

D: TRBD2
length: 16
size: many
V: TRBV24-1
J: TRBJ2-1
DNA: TGTGCCACCAGTGATTTAGCGGGAGTTGCCTACAATGAGCAGTTCTTC
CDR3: CATSDLAGVAYNEQFF

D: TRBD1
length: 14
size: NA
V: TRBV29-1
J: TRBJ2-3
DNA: TGCAGCGCTAGAGACAGGGCTAGCACAGATACGCAGTATTTT
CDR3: CSARDRASTDTQYF

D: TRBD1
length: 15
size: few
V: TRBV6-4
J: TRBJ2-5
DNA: TGTGCCAGCCATGGGACAGGGGGCGCGAGAGAGACCCAGTACTTC
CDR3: CASHGTGGARETQYF

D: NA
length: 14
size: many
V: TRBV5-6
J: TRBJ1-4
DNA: TGTGCCAGCAGCTTATGGGGAGCCTATGAAAAACTGTTTTTT
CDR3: CASSLWGAYEKLFF

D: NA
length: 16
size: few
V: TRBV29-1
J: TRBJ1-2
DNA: TGCAGCGTTGACCTCGGGACAAGAGGCTCTATTGTGGGCTACACCTTC
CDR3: CSVDLGTRGSIVGYTF

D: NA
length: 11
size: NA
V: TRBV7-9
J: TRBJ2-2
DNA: TGTGCCAGCAAAAACACCGGGGAGCTGTTTTTT
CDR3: CASKNTGELFF